The rows below give T cell receptor beta chains drawn from one sample of a study of OX40 agonist ivuxolimab in advanced cancers. Sequencing used immunoSEQ multiplex PCR; TCRdb keeps in-frame clones, though not all of them. The sample lists some 90,000 clones; roughly nine tenths were seen once. Sequenced material: CD4+ or CD8+ T cells sorted from blood, taken in a trial of the OX40 agonist ivuxolimab. These receptor sequences come from an adult with an advanced solid tumor such as melanoma, head and neck, liver or kidney cancer. Each CDR3 is given with its conserved first and last residue. A D gene is named only where the DNA matches it firmly. Clone size is not always given. Where it is, it says once, few, many or a class for expanded clones.

>TRBJ1-1|-|TRBV29-1|few
CSVDSQGRAFF
TGCAGCGTTGACTCACAGGGAAGGGCTTTCTTT
>TRBJ2-3|TRBD1|TRBV7-9|-
CASSLPRGRDTQYF
TGTGCCAGCAGCTTACCCAGGGGGAGAGATACGCAGTATTTT
>TRBJ1-1|-|TRBV2|-
CASTEGQLNTEAFF
TGTGCCAGCACCGAAGGACAGCTTAACACTGAAGCTTTCTTT
>TRBJ2-3|TRBD2|TRBV27|-
CASTHGTSGSTDTQYF
TGTGCCAGCACCCACGGGACTAGCGGTAGCACAGATACGCAGTATTTT
>TRBJ1-2|TRBD1|TRBV6-5|-
CASSTGQGHYGYTF
TGTGCCAGCAGTACGGGACAGGGGCACTATGGCTACACCTTC
>TRBJ2-7|-|TRBV28|-
CASSLGYEQYF
TGTGCCAGCAGTTTAGGGTACGAGCAGTACTTC
>TRBJ1-2|TRBD1|TRBV5-4|-
CASSPGTGGGYGYTF
TGTGCCAGCAGCCCGGGGACAGGGGGGGGCTATGGCTACACCTTC
>TRBJ1-3|TRBD1|TRBV27|-
CASSLSRGPGNTIYF
TGTGCCAGCAGTTTATCGAGGGGGCCTGGAAACACCATATATTTT
>TRBJ2-1|TRBD2|TRBV30|-
CAWSLAANEQFF
TGTGCCTGGAGTCTAGCGGCCAATGAGCAGTTCTTC
>TRBJ2-1|TRBD1|TRBV27|-
CASSLKFRDRGSNEQFF
TGTGCCAGCAGCTTAAAGTTCCGGGACAGGGGCTCCAATGAGCAGTTCTTC
>TRBJ2-3|-|TRBV9|-
CASSVEGGGPTDTQYF
TGTGCCAGCAGCGTAGAGGGAGGGGGCCCCACAGATACGCAGTATTTT
>TRBJ2-3|TRBD1|TRBV7-9|-
CASSPPGGVGRTDTQYF
TGTGCCAGCAGCCCCCCAGGGGGCGTGGGAAGGACAGATACGCAGTATTTT
>TRBJ1-5|-|TRBV5-8|-
CASSDSFHRTQHF
TGTGCCAGCAGCGACAGTTTTCATCGGACCCAGCATTTT
>TRBJ2-5|-|TRBV4-3|-
CASSQGRGPLGETQYF
TGCGCCAGCAGCCAAGGGCGCGGACCGTTAGGAGAGACCCAGTACTTC
>TRBJ1-2|TRBD1|TRBV25-1|few
CASSPPGQADYYGYTF
TGTGCCAGCAGCCCCCCGGGACAGGCGGATTATTATGGCTACACCTTC
>TRBJ1-3|-|TRBV19|once
CASSIDLRNTIYF
TGTGCCAGTAGTATTGACCTGAGAAACACCATATATTTT
>TRBJ1-1|TRBD1|TRBV4-3|-
CASSQDRDRANTEAFF
TGCGCCAGCAGCCAAGATAGGGACAGGGCCAACACTGAAGCTTTCTTT
>TRBJ2-7|-|TRBV29-1|-
CSVEGGTFKTYEQYF
TGCAGCGTTGAAGGCGGGACCTTCAAAACTTACGAGCAGTACTTC
>TRBJ1-3|-|TRBV25-1|-
CASSGTWGDTIYF
TGTGCCAGCAGCGGGACTTGGGGAGACACCATATATTTT
>TRBJ1-5|-|TRBV27|few
CASSEVRNSNQPQHF
TGTGCCAGCAGTGAGGTCAGAAATAGCAATCAGCCCCAGCATTTT
>TRBJ2-7|-|TRBV2|-
CASSLTGQPYEQYF
TGTGCCAGCAGCCTGACGGGCCAGCCCTACGAGCAGTACTTC
>TRBJ1-5|TRBD1|TRBV18|-
CASSDRAGPAYSNQPQHF
TGTGCCAGCTCAGACAGGGCCGGGCCCGCGTATAGCAATCAGCCCCAGCATTTT
>TRBJ1-2|-|TRBV7-9|-
CASSPRTGNYGYTF
TGTGCCAGCAGTCCGAGGACGGGGAACTATGGCTACACCTTC
>TRBJ2-3|-|TRBV7-3|once
CASSLVGTDTQYF
TGTGCCAGCAGCTTAGTGGGCACAGATACGCAGTATTTT
>TRBJ2-1|TRBD2|TRBV9|-
CASSVTGLDTYNEQFF
TGTGCCAGCAGCGTAACCGGACTAGACACCTACAATGAGCAGTTCTTC
>TRBJ1-4|TRBD1|TRBV11-2|-
CASSLDPRRGAANEKLFF
TGTGCCAGCAGCTTAGATCCCCGCAGGGGGGCGGCTAATGAAAAACTGTTTTTT
>TRBJ1-2|TRBD1|TRBV5-4|-
CASSLREGQGDGYTF
TGTGCCAGCAGCTTGAGAGAGGGACAGGGTGATGGCTACACCTTC
>TRBJ1-2|-|TRBV19|-
CAITTGAYGYTF
TGTGCCATTACGACAGGAGCCTATGGCTACACCTTC
>TRBJ2-7|-|TRBV7-9|-
CASSPQGSHEQYF
TGTGCCAGCAGCCCCCAGGGGTCCCACGAGCAGTACTTC
>TRBJ2-1|-|TRBV4-1|-
CASGGQGASGPYNEQFF
TGCGCCAGCGGAGGTCAGGGGGCTAGCGGCCCCTACAATGAGCAGTTCTTC
>TRBJ2-2|TRBD2|TRBV7-9|-
CASSLFGLAGSPGELFF
TGTGCCAGCAGCTTGTTTGGTCTAGCGGGATCCCCCGGGGAGCTGTTTTTT
>TRBJ2-1|TRBD2|TRBV18|-
CASSHIGLAGGPLDSYNEQFF
TGTGCCAGCTCCCACATCGGACTAGCGGGAGGGCCGTTAGACTCCTACAATGAGCAGTTCTTC
>TRBJ2-5|TRBD1|TRBV5-1|-
CASAVTRDRGRVETQYF
TGCGCCAGCGCCGTCACGAGGGACAGGGGGCGAGTAGAGACCCAGTACTTC
>TRBJ2-5|TRBD2|TRBV5-6|-
CASSLRGGRETQYF
TGTGCCAGCAGCTTGCGGGGAGGGCGAGAGACCCAGTACTTC
>TRBJ2-1|TRBD2|TRBV5-1|-
CASSFPRKRGEDYNEQFF
TGCGCCAGCAGCTTTCCCAGGAAGCGGGGAGAAGATTACAATGAGCAGTTCTTC
>TRBJ1-4|-|TRBV11-2|-
CASSFIVGEKLFF
TGTGCCAGCAGCTTTATTGTCGGTGAAAAACTGTTTTTT
>TRBJ2-1|-|TRBV15|-
CATSRAGSSHEQFF
TGTGCCACCAGCAGGGCGGGATCTAGCCATGAGCAGTTCTTC
>TRBJ2-1|TRBD2|TRBV19|-
CASSIWLAGDDEQFF
TGTGCCAGTAGTATTTGGCTAGCGGGAGATGATGAGCAGTTCTTC
>TRBJ1-1|-|TRBV5-4|-
CASSLEWGTTEAFF
TGTGCCAGCAGCTTGGAGTGGGGGACGACTGAAGCTTTCTTT
>TRBJ2-3|-|TRBV7-9|-
CASSWENTDTQYF
TGTGCCAGCAGCTGGGAGAACACAGATACGCAGTATTTT
>TRBJ2-7|-|TRBV5-1|-
CASSLTGAYEQYF
TGCGCCAGCAGCTTGACAGGCGCCTACGAGCAGTACTTC
>TRBJ2-3|-|TRBV10-2|-
CASSERVSSPDTQYF
TGCGCCAGCAGTGAACGGGTCTCCTCCCCAGATACGCAGTATTTT
>TRBJ1-1|-|TRBV5-1|-
CASSLTGMDTEAFF
TGCGCCAGCAGCTTGACAGGGATGGACACTGAAGCTTTCTTT
>TRBJ1-4|-|TRBV12-5|-
CASGFRVSPSEKLFF
TGTGCTAGTGGTTTCCGGGTTTCCCCATCTGAAAAACTGTTTTTT
>TRBJ2-6|TRBD1|TRBV27|-
CASTETGNSGANVLTF
TGTGCCAGCACCGAGACAGGGAACTCTGGGGCCAACGTCCTGACTTTC
>TRBJ1-5|-|TRBV4-1|few
CASSQVTADNQPQHF
TGCGCCAGCAGCCAAGTTACAGCAGACAATCAGCCCCAGCATTTT
>TRBJ1-4|TRBD1|TRBV5-1|-
CASSLAGTGDEKLFF
TGCGCCAGCAGCTTGGCAGGGACAGGGGACGAAAAACTGTTTTTT
>TRBJ1-4|TRBD1|TRBV10-3|-
CAISESRDRGNEKLFF
TGTGCCATCAGTGAGTCTAGGGACAGGGGTAATGAAAAACTGTTTTTT
>TRBJ2-1|TRBD1|TRBV5-6|-
CASSPGTAEFEQFF
TGTGCCAGCAGCCCGGGGACAGCAGAGTTTGAGCAGTTCTTC
>TRBJ1-4|-|TRBV27|-
CASSDTLNEKLFF
TGTGCCAGCAGTGATACACTTAATGAAAAACTGTTTTTT
>TRBJ1-6|-|TRBV27|few
CASSLEDGANSPLHF
TGTGCCAGCAGCCTTGAGGATGGGGCCAATTCACCCCTCCACTTT
>TRBJ1-1|-|TRBV19|-
CASKMGVNTEAFF
TGTGCCAGTAAAATGGGGGTGAACACTGAAGCTTTCTTT
>TRBJ2-7|-|TRBV27|-
CATLLRGEQYF
TGTGCCACCTTACTCAGGGGCGAGCAGTACTTC
>TRBJ1-1|-|TRBV28|-
CASSLGVYTEAFF
TGTGCCAGTTCCCTAGGGGTATACACTGAAGCTTTCTTT
>TRBJ1-1|-|TRBV25-1|-
CASSPQGRGNTEAFF
TGTGCCAGCAGTCCCCAAGGCAGGGGGAACACTGAAGCTTTCTTT
>TRBJ1-5|TRBD1|TRBV6-5|-
CASSYGTGGEPQHF
TGTGCCAGCAGTTACGGGACAGGAGGCGAGCCCCAGCATTTT
>TRBJ2-7|-|TRBV7-6|-
CASSLAGAYEQYF
TGTGCCAGCAGCTTAGCGGGAGCTTACGAGCAGTACTTC
>TRBJ1-1|-|TRBV14|-
CASSQNYSPTEAFF
TGTGCCAGCAGCCAAAACTACAGTCCCACTGAAGCTTTCTTT
>TRBJ2-3|TRBD2|TRBV6-5|-
CASSLSGGTDTQYF
TGTGCCAGCAGCCTGAGCGGGGGGACGGATACGCAGTATTTT